The entry that follows covers one T cell receptor beta chain sequence. The record originates from a study of OX40 agonist ivuxolimab in advanced cancers. Profiling relied on immunoSEQ multiplex PCR, and the TCRdb table lists in-frame clones only, not all of them. The table records tens of thousands of clones, 75% to 95% of them present only once. This TCR derives from an adult with an advanced solid tumor such as melanoma, head and neck, liver or kidney cancer. The sample was CD4+ or CD8+ T cells sorted from blood, taken in a trial of the OX40 agonist ivuxolimab.

The CDR3 is CASSLSGLAEQFF. The CDR3 region has the DNA TGTGCCAGCAGTTTATCCGGACTAGCGGAGCAGTTCTTC. V is TRBV28 and J is TRBJ2-1; 9 nucleotides agree with TRBD2. After removal of 1 base from V and 10 bases from J, the junction contained 2 bases not matched to a gene. Germline loops: CDR1 MDHEN, CDR2 SYDVKM. This CDR3 is 13 amino acids long.